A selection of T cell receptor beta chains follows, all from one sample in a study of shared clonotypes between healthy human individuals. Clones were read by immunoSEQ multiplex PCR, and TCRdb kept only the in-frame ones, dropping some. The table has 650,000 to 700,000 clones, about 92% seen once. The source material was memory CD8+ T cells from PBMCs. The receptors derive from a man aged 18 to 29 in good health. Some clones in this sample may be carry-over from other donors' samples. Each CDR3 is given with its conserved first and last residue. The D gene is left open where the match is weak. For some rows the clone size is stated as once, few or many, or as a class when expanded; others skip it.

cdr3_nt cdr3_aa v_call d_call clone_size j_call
TGTGCCAGCAGCCAAGTTGGGGGTCAAAACATTCAGTACTTC CASSQVGGQNIQYF TRBV4-2 . . TRBJ2-4
TGTGCCAGCAGCTTAGATGTAGCGGGAAGCTCCTACAATGAGCAGTTCTTC CASSLDVAGSSYNEQFF TRBV7-3 TRBD2 . TRBJ2-1
TGTGCCAGCAGCCCGACTTCCGCGGGTGGAGAGACCCAGTACTTC CASSPTSAGGETQYF TRBV7-9 . once TRBJ2-5
TGTGCCAGCAGCCTGGGTTATCGCAACGAGCAGTACTTC CASSLGYRNEQYF TRBV5-5 . . TRBJ2-7
TGTGCCAGCACCATCACTAGCGGGAGCTCCTACGAGCAGTACTTC CASTITSGSSYEQYF TRBV2 TRBD2 . TRBJ2-7
TGTGCCAGCAGCGCCATTTACAACAGCAATCAGCCCCAGCATTTT CASSAIYNSNQPQHF TRBV6-5 . . TRBJ1-5
TGTGCCAGCAGTTATTCTCGCCTTCCTGGGGCCAATGAGCAGTTCTTC CASSYSRLPGANEQFF TRBV6-5 . . TRBJ2-1
TGCAGCGCAAGAACAGGGGGCTCCTACGAGCAGTACTTC CSARTGGSYEQYF TRBV29-1 TRBD1 . TRBJ2-7
TGTGCCAGCGCGGACTCAGCGTCCTACGAGCAGTACTTC CASADSASYEQYF TRBV6-5 . . TRBJ2-7
TGTGCCAGTATTGATTCCGTATTTAGCTCCTACAATGAGCAGTTCTTC CASIDSVFSSYNEQFF TRBV19 . . TRBJ2-1
TGTGCCAGCAGTTTATGGGACAGCTACAATGAGCAGTTCTTC CASSLWDSYNEQFF TRBV27 TRBD1 . TRBJ2-1
TGTGCCAGCCTAGCGGGGGTTGACTATGGCTACACCTTC CASLAGVDYGYTF TRBV7-2 . . TRBJ1-2
TGTGCCAGCAGCTTAGCCCCCCCCCGGGAGGTACACAATGAGCAGTTCTTC CASSLAPPREVHNEQFF TRBV7-2 TRBD2 . TRBJ2-1
TGTGCCAGTAGTCAAGCAAAGGCCCGGGCAGCGGAGCAAGAGACCCAGTACTTC CASSQAKARAAEQETQYF TRBV19 . . TRBJ2-5
TGCGCCAGCAGTGAGCGGAATCTTAACGACGAGCAGTACTTC CASSERNLNDEQYF TRBV10-1 . . TRBJ2-7
TGTGCCAGCAATCCGGACAGGGTCTCCTACAATGAGCAGTTCTTC CASNPDRVSYNEQFF TRBV27 TRBD1 . TRBJ2-1
TGTGCCAGCAGCTCCTTAAGGACTAGAATCGACGAGCAGTACTTC CASSSLRTRIDEQYF TRBV11-2 TRBD2 . TRBJ2-7
TGTGCCAGCAGCCCAGAGGACAGGGGGAGAAATGAGCAGTTCTTC CASSPEDRGRNEQFF TRBV7-3 TRBD1 . TRBJ2-1
TGTGCCAGTAGTATGGCTGCCTCCCGACAGGGTGGCACTGAAGCTTTCTTT CASSMAASRQGGTEAFF TRBV19 TRBD1 . TRBJ1-1
TGTGCCATCAGTGCATTCGGGACGGGACTAGCAGGCGAGCAGTACTTC CAISAFGTGLAGEQYF TRBV10-3 TRBD2 . TRBJ2-7
TGTGCCAGTAGTATTTTCCTGGGAAGGGGAGAGACCCAGTACTTC CASSIFLGRGETQYF TRBV19 . . TRBJ2-5
TGCGCCAGCAGCCAAGATACTGGAATGGCCTATGGCTACACCTTC CASSQDTGMAYGYTF TRBV4-1 . . TRBJ1-2
TGTGCCAGCAGTTTAGTCTACAATCAAGAGACCCAGTACTTC CASSLVYNQETQYF TRBV28 . . TRBJ2-5
TGTGCCAGCAGCTCCCGCCAGTCACTAGCGGGTACCGGGGAGCTGTTTTTT CASSSRQSLAGTGELFF TRBV5-4 TRBD2 . TRBJ2-2
TGTGCCAGTAGTATAGCGCGACAGGTCGACTACGAGCAGTACTTC CASSIARQVDYEQYF TRBV19 . . TRBJ2-7
TGCGCCAGCAGCTGGGACACCACTAGCGGCACCTACGAGCAGTACTTC CASSWDTTSGTYEQYF TRBV5-1 TRBD2 once TRBJ2-7
TGTGCCAGCAGTTTCTACCTGACAGCCACAGACACTGAAGCTTTCTTT CASSFYLTATDTEAFF TRBV28 . . TRBJ1-1
TGTGCCAGCAAGAAGGGACTCTATGGCTACACCTTC CASKKGLYGYTF TRBV25-1 . . TRBJ1-2
TGTGCCAGCAGCCCTTCTGCTGGCAGCTCCTACAATGAGCAGTTCTTC CASSPSAGSSYNEQFF TRBV11-1 . . TRBJ2-1
TGTGCCAGCAGTGATCGAGGGCCTGGGGCCAACGTCCTGACTTTC CASSDRGPGANVLTF TRBV25-1 . . TRBJ2-6
TGTGCCAGCAGCTCACTTAGCGGGAGGGCCGGGAATGAGCAGTTCTTC CASSSLSGRAGNEQFF TRBV7-2 TRBD2 . TRBJ2-1
TGTGCCAGCAGCCCCGGGACAGGGGGGGCCAAAAACATTCAGTACTTC CASSPGTGGAKNIQYF TRBV5-4 TRBD1 . TRBJ2-4
TGTGCCAGCAGCTTAGGAGGGAACACCGGGGAGCTGTTTTTT CASSLGGNTGELFF TRBV7-6 . . TRBJ2-2
TGTGCCAGCAGCTTTCTGTCAGGGGGACACGAGCAGTACTTC CASSFLSGGHEQYF TRBV5-4 TRBD1 . TRBJ2-7
TGTGCCAGCAGCTCAGGGTTTTCGGCTGAAGCTTTCTTT CASSSGFSAEAFF TRBV7-9 . . TRBJ1-1
TGTGCCAGCAGTCCCCAGGGGAGGAATCAGCCCCAGCATTTT CASSPQGRNQPQHF TRBV27 . . TRBJ1-5
TGTGCCAGCAGCCCCCATAATAGCGGGAGTCCCTCCTACGAGCAGTACTTC CASSPHNSGSPSYEQYF TRBV9 TRBD2 . TRBJ2-7
TGTGCCAGCAGCTTAGGAGGGGCCACAGGGACAGCGGGCAATGAGCAGTTCTTC CASSLGGATGTAGNEQFF TRBV7-2 . . TRBJ2-1
TGTGCCTGGAGCGGCAGGGCCTCCTACGAGCAGTACTTC CAWSGRASYEQYF TRBV30 . . TRBJ2-7
TGTGCCAGCAGCTTGCGGCTAGGAGATGAGCAGTTCTTC CASSLRLGDEQFF TRBV11-2 . . TRBJ2-1
TGTGCCAGCAGTTTATCCAGCGGGAGCTCTGGGGCCAACGTCCTGACTTTC CASSLSSGSSGANVLTF TRBV28 TRBD2 once TRBJ2-6
TGTGCCAGCAGCGGAGACTCGGTCATGAACACTGAAGCTTTCTTT CASSGDSVMNTEAFF TRBV9 . few TRBJ1-1
TGTGCCAGCAGTTTCTCATGGGGACCCAGATCCTACGAGCAGTACTTC CASSFSWGPRSYEQYF TRBV27 . . TRBJ2-7
TGTGCCAGCAGTCGAGGGGCGGCGGGGTATGGCTACACCTTC CASSRGAAGYGYTF TRBV27 . . TRBJ1-2
TGCGCCAGCAGCCCGACAGGGGCCGAGCAGTACTTC CASSPTGAEQYF TRBV5-1 TRBD1 . TRBJ2-7
TGTGCCAGCAGCCCCAGCGGGACGAGCTCCTACGAGCAGTACTTC CASSPSGTSSYEQYF TRBV11-2 TRBD2 . TRBJ2-7
TGTGCCAGCAGTTTTTTGCAGGGCCCTGACGAGCAGTACTTC CASSFLQGPDEQYF TRBV28 . . TRBJ2-7
TGCAGCGGGGCGACGGTAGCGTACGAGCAGTACTTC CSGATVAYEQYF TRBV29-1 . . TRBJ2-7
TGCAGCGTTGTTATTAGCGGGCCCTCCTACGAGCAGTACTTC CSVVISGPSYEQYF TRBV29-1 TRBD2 . TRBJ2-7